This TCR beta chain was identified in a study of shared clonotypes between healthy human individuals. Assay: immunoSEQ multiplex PCR; the TCRdb copy retains only in-frame clones and omits some. The sample records about 750,000 clones, almost 95% being singletons. V shed 3 bases and J 8 bases; nucleotides not matched to a gene: 9. Germline V lookup: CDR1 SEHNR, CDR2 FQNEAQ (reference sequence). CDR3 length equals 15 residues. Naive CD8 populations comprised CD45RO-negative cells positively selected for CCR7, excluding terminally differentiated effector memory CD45RA+ cells. The sequence was collected from a young man in good health. The sequenced sample was naive CD8+ T cells sorted from blood. The V call is TRBV7-9, the J call TRBJ2-1, with TRBD1 matching 8 bases. As DNA, the CDR3 is TGTGCCAGCAGCTTCCCGGGGGCAGGGGGCGATGAGCAGTTCTTC. Translating gives CASSFPGAGGDEQFF.